This is a list of T cell receptor beta chains from one sample in a study of regulatory T cells in long-lasting Graves disease. From the multiplex PCR reads, TCRdb called clonotypes with MiXCR, one entry per CDR3 protein. The repertoire consists of roughly 610,000 distinct CDR3 sequences, with around 15% occurring once and the leading ten covering around 12%. These data also featured in a second study, about T cells in Graves' hyperthyroidism and ophthalmopathy.

The sequencing here drew on peripheral blood mononuclear cells (PBMCs), taken at new diagnosis, from a patient treated with antithyroid drugs. Receptors originate from a man younger than 35 with Graves disease. Each CDR3 is given with its conserved first and last residue. A D gene is named only where the DNA matches it firmly. Rows may omit the clone size; those that give it use once, few, many or a size class.

TRBJ1-1 TRBV7-3 . . TGTGCCAGCAGCTTAAGCAGGGAGACTGAAGCTTTCTTT CASSLSRETEAFF
TRBJ1-1 TRBV2 many TRBD1 TGTGCCAGTACAGGGGCCCGGAACACTGAAGCTTTCTTT CASTGARNTEAFF
TRBJ2-7 TRBV9 once TRBD2 TGTGCCAGCAGCGTAGGGGTAGCGGGAGCCCACGAGCAGTACTTC CASSVGVAGAHEQYF
TRBJ2-1 TRBV24-1 . TRBD2 TGTGCCACCAGTGATTTCGGGCTAGCGGGGGTCCCTGAGCAGTTCTTC CATSDFGLAGVPEQFF
TRBJ2-3 TRBV5-1 few TRBD2 TGCGCCAGCAGCTTGGCCTTCAGACTAGCGGGAACAGATACGCAGTATTTT CASSLAFRLAGTDTQYF
TRBJ2-3 TRBV10-3 . . TGTGCCATCAGCCAGGAGGCAGATACGCAGTATTTT CAISQEADTQYF
TRBJ1-4 TRBV18 . TRBD1 TGTGCCAGCTCACCACAGGGGGCGCCTAATGAAAAACTGTTTTTT CASSPQGAPNEKLFF
TRBJ2-5 TRBV11-2 . TRBD1 TGTGCCAGTCGCAACAGGCCAGGGGGCAGAGAGACCCAGTACTTC CASRNRPGGRETQYF
TRBJ2-5 TRBV7-9 few . TGTGCCAGCAGACCAATGGGAGAGACCCAGTACTTC CASRPMGETQYF
TRBJ1-4 TRBV2 many . TGTGCCAGCAGTGAAAGAGGGCAGGAGATGGATGAAAAACTGTTTTTT CASSERGQEMDEKLFF
TRBJ2-7 TRBV20-1 many TRBD2 TGCAGTGCGGCAAGGACTAGCGGATCCTACGAGCAGTACTTC CSAARTSGSYEQYF
TRBJ1-1 TRBV12-3/TRBV12-4 many . TGTGCCAGCAGTCGGAGAGGGGGGGGGGGCACTGAAGCTTTCTTT CASSRRGGGGTEAFF
TRBJ2-7 TRBV12-3/TRBV12-4 many TRBD2 TGTGCCAGCACCCTTACGGGAGGGGGCGAGCAGTACTTC CASTLTGGGEQYF
TRBJ2-1 TRBV9 few . TGTGCCAGCAGCGTGCGTTACAATGAGCAGTTCTTC CASSVRYNEQFF
TRBJ1-5 TRBV20-1 many TRBD1 TGCAGTGCTTTGAGAACAGGGGGCGGAAGCAATCAGCCCCAGCATTTT CSALRTGGGSNQPQHF
TRBJ2-2 TRBV9 . TRBD2 TGTGCCAGCAGCCCCTCCCGGACTAGCGAAACCGGGGAGCTGTTTTTT CASSPSRTSETGELFF
TRBJ2-2 TRBV12-3/TRBV12-4 . . TGTGCCTTGGGGGGGGGCCCCAACACCGGGGAGCTGTTTTTT CALGGGPNTGELFF
TRBJ2-1 TRBV7-9 . TRBD2 TGTGCCAGCAGCTTTGGCGCGGGACTAGCGGGACTGGGGCCCTACAATGAGCAGTTCTTC CASSFGAGLAGLGPYNEQFF
TRBJ1-6 TRBV2 many TRBD1 TGTGCCAGCAACCCACAGGGGGCGAGGAATTCACCCCTCCACTTT CASNPQGARNSPLHF
TRBJ2-1 TRBV6-1 few . TGTGCCAGCAGCCCTCTCTCTGGCAGTGAGCAGTTCTTC CASSPLSGSEQFF
TRBJ2-5 TRBV30 few . TGTGCCTGGAGTTTTCAGGGGAGGGCCCAGTACTTC CAWSFQGRAQYF
TRBJ2-7 TRBV27 few . TGTGCCAGCAGTTCCACGGGGGCTGCCAGAAACTCCTACGAGCAGTACTTC CASSSTGAARNSYEQYF
TRBJ1-4 TRBV27 many . TGTGCCAGCAGTTTATCGGTGACAGGTTACGAAAAACTGTTTTTT CASSLSVTGYEKLFF
TRBJ2-1 TRBV11-2 many . TGTGCCAGCAGCTTAGATCTCCGGACAGTCTACAATGAGCAGTTCTTC CASSLDLRTVYNEQFF
TRBJ2-7 TRBV14 . TRBD2 TGTGCCAGCAGCCAAGTAGGCGGGGGACTAGCGGGACTCGAGCAGTACTTC CASSQVGGGLAGLEQYF
TRBJ2-1 TRBV19 few TRBD2 TGTGCCAGTAGTATAGGCGGGAGTGGCTACAATGAGCAGTTCTTC CASSIGGSGYNEQFF
TRBJ2-3 TRBV2 many . TGTGCCAGCACCTCCCTCCTAGCGCGGGCGGGCACAGATACGCAGTATTTT CASTSLLARAGTDTQYF
TRBJ1-3 TRBV20-1 . . TGCAGTGCCGAGAAGAGCTCTGGAAACACCATATATTTT CSAEKSSGNTIYF
TRBJ1-1 TRBV7-9 . . TGTGCCAGCAGCTCCGGAAGACAGGTGAACACTGAAGCTTTCTTT CASSSGRQVNTEAFF
TRBJ1-1 TRBV13 few TRBD1 TGTGCCAGCAGTCCCTCGGCAGGGGGGACTGAAGCTTTCTTT CASSPSAGGTEAFF
TRBJ1-2 TRBV6-5 . TRBD1 TGTGCCAGCAGTTACAGTCACCGACAGGGGGTTGGCTACACCTTC CASSYSHRQGVGYTF
TRBJ1-2 TRBV28 many . TGTGCCAGCAGTGGGCCAGCCCGGTTGGGCTACACCTTC CASSGPARLGYTF
TRBJ2-3 TRBV11-2 many . TGTGCCAGCAATGGGGAGCCCAACACAGATACGCAGTATTTT CASNGEPNTDTQYF
TRBJ2-2 TRBV7-2 . TRBD2 TGTGCCAGCAGCAGGGGACTAGCGACCACCGGGGAGCTGTTTTTT CASSRGLATTGELFF
TRBJ1-5 TRBV9 many . TGTGCCAGCAGCGCGGGGGGACGGAGCAATCAGCCCCAGCATTTT CASSAGGRSNQPQHF
TRBJ1-1 TRBV19 . TRBD1 TGTGCCAGTAGTATAAGGGGGCTCCCTGAAGCTTTCTTT CASSIRGLPEAFF
TRBJ2-3 TRBV6-1 few . TGTGCCAGCAGTGAAAGGTTCGTGGGGTCAGATACGCAGTATTTT CASSERFVGSDTQYF
TRBJ2-5 TRBV5-1 few TRBD2 TGCGCCAGCGTCCGTAGTAGCGGGAGTATGGGGGAGACCCAGTACTTC CASVRSSGSMGETQYF
TRBJ1-1 TRBV3-1 many . TGTGCCAGCAGCCAAGACCCAGGGAAGAACACTGAAGCTTTCTTC CASSQDPGKNTEAFF
TRBJ2-1 TRBV5-5 many TRBD2 TGTGCCAGCAGCGCAGCTAGCGGGTCCTACAATGAGCAGTTCTTC CASSAASGSYNEQFF
TRBJ2-7 TRBV4-1 few TRBD1 TGCGCCAGCAGCCAACCCGGGACAGGGCCCTACGAGCAGTACTTC CASSQPGTGPYEQYF
TRBJ1-1 TRBV29-1 many TRBD1 TGCAGCGTTGAAGATCAGGGGGCGCATTGCTTCTTT CSVEDQGAHCFF
TRBJ1-5 TRBV28 few . TGTGCCAGCAGTGCTTTGAATAGCAATCAGCCCCAGCATTTT CASSALNSNQPQHF
TRBJ1-5 TRBV12-3/TRBV12-4 many TRBD1 TGTGCCAGCAGTACTACAGGGGTGAATCAGCCCCAGCATTTT CASSTTGVNQPQHF
TRBJ1-5 TRBV3-1 few . TGTGCCAGCAGTCAGCAGTATAGCAATCAGCCCCAGCATTTT CASSQQYSNQPQHF
TRBJ2-1 TRBV10-3 many TRBD2 TGTGCCACTTACCCGGGACTAGCGGGATCCAATGAGCAGTTCTTC CATYPGLAGSNEQFF
TRBJ2-1 TRBV5-1 . . TGCGCCAGCAGGCGTACTCCTTTGGGCGATGAGCAGTTCTTC CASRRTPLGDEQFF
TRBJ2-1 TRBV15 few TRBD2 TGTGCCACCAGCAGCGGGCGGGAGGGCCACTACAATGAGCAGTTCTTC CATSSGREGHYNEQFF
TRBJ2-7 TRBV20-1 few TRBD2 TGCAGTGCTAGAGGGGGACTAGCGGGAGGATGGGCCTCCTACGAGCAGTACTTC CSARGGLAGGWASYEQYF
TRBJ2-2 TRBV24-1 few . TGTGCCACCAGTGCGAGTGGCGGGGAGCTGTTTTTT CATSASGGELFF
TRBJ1-1 TRBV27 . . TGTGCCAGTGGACGCCAAGCTTTCTTT CASGRQAFF
TRBJ2-2 TRBV10-3 . . TGTGCCATCAGTGAGTCGAAAGCGAGAAGGGGCGGAGTGTTAGGGGAGCTGTTTTTT CAISESKARRGGVLGELFF
TRBJ1-2 TRBV2 many . TGTGCCAGCAGGCTAAGGACCTTGTCCGGAGGCTACACCTTC CASRLRTLSGGYTF
TRBJ2-1 TRBV20-1 few . TGCAGTGCCCTCGTTGGGGCTAGCAGATACAATGAGCAGTTCTTC CSALVGASRYNEQFF
TRBJ2-7 TRBV12-3/TRBV12-4 many . TGTGCCAGCAGTCGGGAGAACTACGAGCAGTACTTC CASSRENYEQYF
TRBJ2-1 TRBV9 few . TGTGCCAGCAGCGTAGCTGGGGAGCAGTTCTTC CASSVAGEQFF
TRBJ2-1 TRBV5-1 few . TGCGCCAGCAGCTCCAACGCGAATGAGCAGTTCTTC CASSSNANEQFF
TRBJ2-7 TRBV27 few . TGTGCCAGCAGTTCCGGGACCCGCCGTGAGCAGTACTTC CASSSGTRREQYF